The T cell receptor (beta chain) described here comes from a study of molecular identifiers for immune sequencing clone quantification. For bulk TCR libraries, previously described methods and listed TCR primers were used. TCRdb reprocessed the PCR reads with MiXCR, giving one entry per CDR3 protein. The data hold under 600,000 distinct CDR3 sequences, with around 23% observed a single time. Overall study findings and caveats: In naive cells, clones above 20 RNA copies held under 1% of molecules, whereas in effector cells they held over 98%.

Germline V gene sequence: CDR1 SQVTM, CDR2 ANQGSEA. This CDR3 is built from 14 residues. V lost 5 bases to trimming and J lost 4 bases; unmatched junction nucleotides: 10. In its sample, this clonotype was seen many times. Its antigen remains unknown. The sequencing input was naive CD8+ T cells from blood, with Jurkat cell RNA spiked in. The subset here: FACS-sorted CD8+CD4-CCR7+CD45RA+ naive T cells. The sequence derives from a human donor in good health. Some libraries in this study had Jurkat cell RNA spiked in. J is TRBJ2-7 and V is TRBV29-1; 8 bases fit TRBD1. DNA of the CDR3: TGCAGCGTTTACTCGGCCAGGGGGCTTTACGAGCAGTACTTC. This encodes CSVYSARGLYEQYF.